These 7 T cell receptor beta chains were all obtained from the same sample, sequenced in a study of blood T cell repertoires in COVID-19 (dated by TCRdb to about 2020). The library was generated by the immunoSEQ multiplex PCR assay. The immuneACCESS repertoire file appears here via TCRdb, limited to in-frame rearrangements. These files lack a portion of the clones; in checked studies, under half of the deficit traces to unresolved V genes, and the cause of the others is not known. For this sample there are 250,000 or so clones; approximately 86% appear just once. The ten largest clonotypes hold under 2% of the sample. Specimen: PBMCs or T cells enriched from blood (not recorded which). The receptors here all came from a woman aged 50 to 60 who had recovered from COVID-19.

The V gene is TRBV24-1, the J gene TRBJ2-2; D gene uncertain. CDR1 KGHDR and CDR2 SFDVKD come from the germline V gene. V was pared by 4 bases and J by 3 bases, with 2 bases between. The CDR3 is 12 residues long. CDR3 coding DNA: TGTGCCACCAGTGACGACACCGGGGAGCTGTTTTTT. This encodes CATSDDTGELFF.

This clone showed up just once. This sequence joins TRBV7-3 and TRBJ1-6; no clear D. This CDR3 region has 14 residues. The germline V gene encodes CDR1 SGHTA and CDR2 FQGTGA. With 2 bases removed from V and 6 bases from J, the gap between germline ends came to 8 bases. The DNA for the CDR3 is TGTGCCAGCAGCTTACTCAGTCGTAATTCACCCCTCCACTTT. This translates into CASSLLSRNSPLHF.

The genes are TRBV5-1 and TRBJ2-3, with 8 positions matching TRBD2. CDR1 and CDR2 (germline): SGHRS, YFSETQ. The CDR3 covers 16 residues. Trimming took 0 bases from V and 2 from J; bases not matched to a gene: 5. This CDR3 is CASSLAQAGDTDTQYF. The CDR3 bases are TGCGCCAGCAGCTTGGCCCAAGCGGGGGACACAGATACGCAGTATTTT. Drawing the rest from reference TRBV5-1 and TRBJ2-3, the complete variable domain is KAGVTQTPRYLIKTRGQQVTLSCSPISGHRSVSWYQQTPGQGLQFLFEYFSETQRNKGNFPGRFSGRQFSNSRSEMNVSTLELGDSALYLCASSLAQAGDTDTQYFGPGTRLTVL.

This clone has a single count. This sequence joins TRBV19 and TRBJ2-2; D gene ambiguous. The V and J ends lost 6 bases and 5 bases respectively, with 13 bases between them. This CDR3 comprises 14 residues. CDR1 LNHDA and CDR2 SQIVND come from the germline V gene (reference sequence). The CDR3 protein is CASSPSVRTGELFF. As DNA, the CDR3 is TGTGCCAGTAGCCCCTCGGTTCGGACCGGGGAGCTGTTTTTT.

The J gene is TRBJ2-7, the V gene TRBV11-3; the D gene is possibly TRBD2 (5 bases). The CDR3 runs 14 residues. Germline CDR1 and CDR2: SGHNT and YENEEA. The germline V and J ends were trimmed by 0 bases and 8 bases, with 14 bases remaining between them. The CDR3 loop is CASSLEGLSGQQYF. As DNA, the CDR3 is TGTGCCAGCAGCTTAGAAGGACTCTCTGGGCAGCAGTACTTC.

V gene TRBV9 combines with J gene TRBJ2-7; 7 nucleotides line up with TRBD1. CDR3 length equals 15 residues. Germline assignment: CDR1 SGDLS and CDR2 YYNGEE. Losses at the gene ends were 2 bases for V and 4 bases for J; bases not matched to a gene: 9. CDR3 coding DNA: TGTGCCAGCAGCGTTCGATCCGGGACAGATTACGAGCAGTACTTC. Its protein is CASSVRSGTDYEQYF.

The chain is built from TRBV28 and TRBJ2-1; D remains unclear. Germline values: CDR1 MDHEN, CDR2 SYDVKM. V lost 7 bases, J lost 6 bases, and 10 bases lay in between. The CDR3 contains 12 residues. The CDR3 sequence: CASTTIPNEQFF. DNA for the CDR3: TGTGCCAGCACCACTATCCCCAATGAGCAGTTCTTC.